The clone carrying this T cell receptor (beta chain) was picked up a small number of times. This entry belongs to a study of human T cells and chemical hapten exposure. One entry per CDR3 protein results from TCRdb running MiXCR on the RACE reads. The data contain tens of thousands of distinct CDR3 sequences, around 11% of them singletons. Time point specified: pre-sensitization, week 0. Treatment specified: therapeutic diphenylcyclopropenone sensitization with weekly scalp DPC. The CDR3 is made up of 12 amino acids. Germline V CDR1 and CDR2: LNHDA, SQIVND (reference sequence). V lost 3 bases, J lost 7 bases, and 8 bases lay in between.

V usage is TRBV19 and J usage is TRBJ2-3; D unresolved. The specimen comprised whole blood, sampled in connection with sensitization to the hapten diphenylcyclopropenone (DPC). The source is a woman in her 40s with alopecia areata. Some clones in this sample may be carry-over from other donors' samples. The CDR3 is CASSIGWNTQYF. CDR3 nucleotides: TGTGCCAGTAGTATCGGGTGGAATACGCAGTATTTT.